Listed below are T cell receptor beta chains from one sample, sequenced in a study of cytomegalovirus exposure and HLA in healthy donors. The method was immunoSEQ multiplex PCR; TCRdb's version includes in-frame clones alone and lacks a portion of them. The sample holds around 130,000 clones, roughly 79% seen once. The sequencing input was PBMCs. These receptors originate from a woman between 40 and 50 years old in good health and CMV-seronegative. The CDR3 runs from the conserved cysteine through the conserved F or W. D genes are given only for firm matches. Where a row states a size, it is once, few, many or the class of an expanded clone; other rows omit it.

v_gene: TRBV9
d_gene: TRBD2
abundance: .
j_gene: TRBJ2-5
CDR3aa: CASSVGGAGSETQYF
CDR3nt: TGTGCCAGCAGCGTCGGAGGAGCGGGGAGTGAGACCCAGTACTTC

v_gene: TRBV28
d_gene: TRBD1
abundance: .
j_gene: TRBJ2-5
CDR3aa: CASRGQGGETQYF
CDR3nt: TGTGCCAGCAGGGGACAGGGGGGGGAGACCCAGTACTTC

v_gene: TRBV27
d_gene: TRBD1
abundance: .
j_gene: TRBJ1-2
CDR3aa: CASSPDRAGYTF
CDR3nt: TGTGCCAGCAGCCCAGACAGGGCGGGCTACACCTTC

v_gene: TRBV14
d_gene: TRBD1
abundance: .
j_gene: TRBJ1-2
CDR3aa: CASSQASTGSVDYGYTF
CDR3nt: TGTGCCAGCAGCCAAGCCTCGACAGGGTCCGTTGACTATGGCTACACCTTC

v_gene: TRBV25-1
d_gene: TRBD1
abundance: .
j_gene: TRBJ1-1
CDR3aa: CASSELTGGSRGDTEAFF
CDR3nt: TGTGCCAGCAGTGAGCTTACAGGGGGCTCGAGGGGGGACACTGAAGCTTTCTTT

v_gene: TRBV7-2
d_gene: .
abundance: .
j_gene: TRBJ2-2
CDR3aa: CASSLASSFIGELFF
CDR3nt: TGTGCCAGCAGCTTAGCTTCTAGCTTTATTGGGGAGCTGTTTTTT

v_gene: TRBV6-1
d_gene: .
abundance: .
j_gene: TRBJ1-5
CDR3aa: CASSEGTENQPQHF
CDR3nt: TGTGCCAGCAGTGAAGGGACAGAAAATCAGCCCCAGCATTTT

v_gene: TRBV28
d_gene: .
abundance: .
j_gene: TRBJ1-3
CDR3aa: CASSLPAAPIYF
CDR3nt: TGTGCCAGCAGTTTACCCGCCGCGCCCATATATTTT

v_gene: TRBV28
d_gene: .
abundance: once
j_gene: TRBJ2-5
CDR3aa: CASSSPGGRVEETQYF
CDR3nt: TGTGCCAGCAGTTCCCCGGGCGGCAGGGTAGAAGAGACCCAGTACTTC

v_gene: TRBV28
d_gene: .
abundance: .
j_gene: TRBJ2-6
CDR3aa: CASTLRGYSGANVLTF
CDR3nt: TGTGCCAGCACCCTAAGGGGTTACTCTGGGGCCAACGTCCTGACTTTC